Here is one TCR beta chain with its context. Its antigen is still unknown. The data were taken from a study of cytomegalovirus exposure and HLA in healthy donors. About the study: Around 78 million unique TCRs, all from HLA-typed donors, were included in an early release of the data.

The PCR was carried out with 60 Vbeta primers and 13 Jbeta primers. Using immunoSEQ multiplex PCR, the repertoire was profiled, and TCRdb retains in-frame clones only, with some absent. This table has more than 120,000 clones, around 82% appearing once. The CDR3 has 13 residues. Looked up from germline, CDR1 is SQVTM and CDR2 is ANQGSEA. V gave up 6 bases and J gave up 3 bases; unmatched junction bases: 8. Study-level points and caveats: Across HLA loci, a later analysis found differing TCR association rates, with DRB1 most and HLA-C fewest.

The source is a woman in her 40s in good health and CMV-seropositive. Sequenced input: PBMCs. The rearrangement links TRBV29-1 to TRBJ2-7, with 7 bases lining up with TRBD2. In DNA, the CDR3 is TGCAGCGTACGGCACACTAGCGACTACGAGCAGTACTTC. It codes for CSVRHTSDYEQYF.